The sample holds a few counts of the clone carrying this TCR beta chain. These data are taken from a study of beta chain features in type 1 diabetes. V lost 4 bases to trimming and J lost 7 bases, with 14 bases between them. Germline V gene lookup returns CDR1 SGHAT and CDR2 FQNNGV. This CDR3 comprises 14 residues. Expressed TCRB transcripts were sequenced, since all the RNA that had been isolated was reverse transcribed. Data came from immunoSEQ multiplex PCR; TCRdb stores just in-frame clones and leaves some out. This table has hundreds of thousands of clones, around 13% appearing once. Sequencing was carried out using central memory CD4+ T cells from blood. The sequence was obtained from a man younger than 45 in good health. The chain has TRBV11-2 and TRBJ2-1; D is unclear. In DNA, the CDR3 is TGTGCCAGCAGCTCACCCCCGGAACAGAATGAGCAGTTCTTC. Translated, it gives CASSSPPEQNEQFF.